The next 27 T cell receptor beta chains were all read from a single sample in a study of CD8 T cells in ankylosing spondylitis. MiXCR was run by TCRdb on the 5' RACE reads, yielding one entry per CDR3 protein. This sample has 190,000 or so distinct CDR3 sequences, with more than 10% found just once. The specimen was blood, either unsorted or a sorted T cell fraction (not recorded which). These receptors came from a male donor with ankylosing spondylitis or in good health (not recorded which).

The chain employs TRBV29-1 and TRBJ2-1, with D possibly being TRBD2 (5 bases). Germline V lookup: CDR1 SQVTM, CDR2 ANQGSEA. The germline V and J ends were trimmed by 7 bases and 0 bases, with 10 bases remaining between them. The CDR3 is 13 residues long. Written as DNA, the CDR3 is TGCAGCGCTTGCGGGCTCTCCTACAATGAGCAGTTCTTC. Amino acids: CSACGLSYNEQFF.

This sequence joins TRBV2 and TRBJ2-1; the match to TRBD2 covers 11 bases. The V gene's germline CDR1 is SNHLY and CDR2 FYNNEI. The CDR3 is 17 residues long. V was pared by 4 bases and J by 6 bases, with 11 bases of the junction left unmatched. The CDR3 region is CASSGDKTSGITNEQFF. The DNA for the CDR3 is TGTGCCAGCAGTGGGGATAAGACTAGCGGGATCACCAATGAGCAGTTCTTC.

The chain joins TRBV4-1 to TRBJ2-7, with D possibly being TRBD2 (6 bases). CDR3 length equals 14 residues. The V and J ends lost 3 bases and 1 base respectively, with 10 bases between them. CDR1 is MGHRA, CDR2 YSYEKL, per germline. CDR3 region: CASSHPGGSYEQYF. The CDR3 nucleotides are TGCGCCAGCAGCCACCCCGGAGGGTCCTACGAGCAGTACTTC.

This clonotype showed up just a few times. This sequence joins TRBV5-1 and TRBJ1-2, with TRBD1 matching 8 bases. The CDR3 is 16 amino acids. CDR1 and CDR2 from the germline V gene are SGHRS and YFSETQ. V lost 0 bases, J lost 3 bases, and 7 bases stayed unmatched. The CDR3 DNA reads as TGCGCCAGCAGCTTGGCCAGGGGGCCGGTGGACTATGGCTACACCTTC. Protein sequence: CASSLARGPVDYGYTF.

This clonotype was picked up many times. A read error may account for a junction end that differs from germline. The gene calls are TRBV12-3 or TRBV12-4 and TRBJ2-3; TRBD2 aligns across 12 bases. The CDR3 is 13 amino acids. The CDR3 region has the DNA TGTGCCAGCAGCCAGACTAGCGGGGGCTCCGGGGCTTTT. This codes for CASSQTSGGSGAF.

This clonotype was found many times. This chain links TRBV4-1 with TRBJ2-2; 8 bases map to TRBD2. The V gene's germline CDR1 is MGHRA and CDR2 YSYEKL. The CDR3 is 16 residues long. Unmatched junction bases numbered 11, after V lost 3 bases and J lost 8 bases. The CDR3 loop reads CASSHWGLVIWGELFF. The CDR3 region has the DNA TGCGCCAGCAGCCACTGGGGACTAGTTATCTGGGGGGAGCTGTTTTTT.

The J gene is TRBJ1-1, the V gene TRBV7-9; D uncertain. Germline V lookup: CDR1 SEHNR, CDR2 FQNEAQ (reference sequence). The CDR3 has 12 residues. The V gene lost 3 bases and the J gene lost 7 bases, with 9 bases spanning the gap. The CDR3 spells CASSFGRNEAFF. The DNA of the CDR3 is TGTGCCAGCAGCTTCGGGAGAAATGAAGCTTTCTTT.

The sample holds a few counts of this clonotype. The chain links TRBV7-9 to TRBJ2-3, with 7 bases matching TRBD1. CDR1 SEHNR and CDR2 FQNEAQ come from the germline V gene (reference sequence). V shed 3 bases, J shed 5 bases, and the junction held 14 bases outside the gene matches. This CDR3 comprises 17 residues. The CDR3 nucleotides are TGTGCCAGCAGCTTCCAAATGACAGGGACGGTTGAAGATACGCAGTATTTT. It yields the protein CASSFQMTGTVEDTQYF.

This clonotype was observed a handful of times. This chain uses TRBV7-8 with TRBJ2-2, with 7 bases aligning to TRBD2. The CDR3 sequence is 15 residues long. The J segment lost 3 bases and the V segment lost 5 bases, leaving 6 bases of the junction unmatched. Germline V gene sequence: CDR1 SGHVS, CDR2 FQNEAQ. This CDR3 is CASSQRDYYTGELFF. The CDR3 region has the DNA TGTGCCAGCAGCCAGCGGGACTACTACACCGGGGAGCTGTTTTTT.

This clonotype was seen more than once but under ten times. V is TRBV19 and J is TRBJ1-1; 7 bases match TRBD1. V lost 8 bases, J lost 5 bases, and 5 bases stayed unmatched. Germline CDR1 LNHDA, CDR2 SQIVND (reference sequence). The CDR3 sequence is 12 residues long. CDR3 protein: CASRQGETEAFF. The CDR3 coding sequence is TGTGCCAGTCGTCAGGGGGAGACTGAAGCTTTCTTT.

This clonotype was recorded at least ten times. The chain employs TRBV11-2 and TRBJ2-3; D may match TRBD1 or TRBD2 (5 bases each). The V and J ends lost 2 bases and 4 bases respectively, with 7 bases between them. CDR1 is SGHAT and CDR2 is FQNNGV in the germline V gene. The CDR3 spans 13 residues. The CDR3 sequence is CASSLLGADTQYF. Written as DNA, the CDR3 is TGTGCCAGCAGCTTATTGGGGGCAGATACGCAGTATTTT.

CDR3 DNA sequence: TGTGCCAGCAGCTTGGAACTAGCGGGGGGGCTGGGAGAGACCCAGTACTTC. Protein: CASSLELAGGLGETQYF. The V gene is TRBV5-6, the J gene TRBJ2-5; 13 nucleotides agree with TRBD2. The CDR3 runs 17 residues. In germline, CDR1 is SGHDT, CDR2 YYEEEE. After removal of 0 bases from V and 4 bases from J, the junction contained 6 bases not matched to a gene.

The chain links TRBV2 to TRBJ1-6; TRBD1 matches at 8 bases. Germline loops: CDR1 SNHLY, CDR2 FYNNEI. The CDR3 contains 15 residues. V lost 2 bases, J lost 10 bases, and 7 bases stayed unmatched. The DNA of the CDR3 is TGTGCCAGCAGTGAAAGGACAGGGCTAAGCTCACCCCTCCACTTT. It is translated as CASSERTGLSSPLHF.

The V and J genes are TRBV14 and TRBJ2-1; 9 positions match TRBD2. Germline CDR1 and CDR2: SGHDN and FVKESK. With V trimmed by 3 bases and J by 3 bases, 6 bases remained unmatched. This CDR3 has 16 amino acids. CDR3 DNA sequence: TGTGCCAGCAGCCATTGGGAACTAGCGGGCTACAATGAGCAGTTCTTC. Protein sequence: CASSHWELAGYNEQFF.

The chain is built from TRBV4-1 and TRBJ1-1; D is undetermined. The CDR3 spans 12 residues. V lost 8 bases, J lost 8 bases, and 15 bases lay in between. CDR1 and CDR2 (germline): MGHRA, YSYEKL. The DNA of the CDR3 is TGCGCCAGCCGATCCGAACAAGGCGAAGCTTTCTTT. Its protein product is CASRSEQGEAFF.

This clonotype came up many times. The chain has TRBV19 and TRBJ1-6, with D possibly matching TRBD1 (5 bases). The CDR3 runs to 14 residues. Germline loops: CDR1 LNHDA, CDR2 SQIVND (reference sequence). V lost 7 bases and J lost 6, with 13 bases in between. The CDR3 DNA reads as TGTGCCAGTAATTTCGGAAGGGGTAATTCACCCCTCCACTTT. Translating gives CASNFGRGNSPLHF. Using reference TRBV19 and TRBJ1-6 for the parts outside the CDR3, the full variable domain is DGGITQSPKYLFRKEGQNVTLSCEQNLNHDAMYWYRQDPGQGLRLIYYSQIVNDFQKGDIAEGYSVSREKKESFPLTVTSAQKNPTAFYLCASNFGRGNSPLHFGNGTRLTVT.

The J gene is TRBJ2-2, the V gene TRBV10-2, with TRBD2 identical over 11 bases. Germline V gene sequence: CDR1 WSHSY, CDR2 SAAADI. Unmatched junction bases numbered 9, after V lost 9 bases and J lost 6 bases. The CDR3 covers 15 residues. For the CDR3, the DNA is TGCGCCAGTTGCCTGACTAGCGGGGTTTCCGGGGAGCTGTTTTTT. Its translation: CASCLTSGVSGELFF.

This clonotype was counted between two and nine times. The chain employs TRBV29-1 and TRBJ2-7; 12 bases line up with TRBD2. Per germline, CDR1 SQVTM and CDR2 ANQGSEA. J gave up 0 bases and V 3 bases, and 6 bases lay outside the gene matches. The CDR3 loop spans 16 amino acids. The CDR3 region is CSVDGLAGISSYEQYF. The CDR3 coding sequence is TGCAGCGTTGATGGACTAGCGGGAATTAGCTCCTACGAGCAGTACTTC.

The chain links TRBV4-1 to TRBJ1-3; D is undetermined. The CDR3 has 13 residues. CDR1 and CDR2 (germline): MGHRA, YSYEKL. V lost 0 bases and J lost 8, with 8 bases in between. CDR3 sequence (DNA): TGCGCCAGCAGCCAAGACAGGTTATACACCATATATTTT. Translation: CASSQDRLYTIYF.

This clonotype has a handful of counts. The chain combines TRBV29-1 with TRBJ2-1; D might be TRBD2 (6 bases). Germline-derived CDR1 and CDR2 are SQVTM and ANQGSEA. Between the trimmed V and J ends, which lost 4 bases and 4 bases, there was a span of 8 bases. CDR3 length equals 12 residues. CDR3 loop: CSVGGRYNEQFF. The CDR3 nucleotides read TGCAGCGTTGGAGGGAGGTACAATGAGCAGTTCTTC.

The table lists this clonotype with many counts. The V gene is TRBV20-1, the J gene TRBJ2-1; 7 positions agree with TRBD1. The CDR3 is 14 amino acids. Germline lookup yields CDR1 DFQATT and CDR2 SNEGSKA (reference sequence). V lost 5 bases, J lost 8 bases, and 12 bases stayed unmatched. This CDR3 is CSADGLTGTDEQFF. The CDR3 bases are TGCAGTGCTGACGGGCTGACAGGGACCGATGAGCAGTTCTTC.

The V and J genes are TRBV5-1 and TRBJ2-7; D remains ambiguous. The CDR3 runs 14 residues. CDR1 is SGHRS, CDR2 YFSETQ, per germline. V was clipped by 0 bases and J by 3 bases, with 10 bases between them. CDR3 nucleotides: TGCGCCAGCAGCTTGGCCGGACGGAACTACGAGCAGTACTTC. Translated: CASSLAGRNYEQYF.

The sample holds a few counts of this clonotype. V gene TRBV9 combines with J gene TRBJ1-1; D remains unclear. Looked up from germline, CDR1 is SGDLS and CDR2 is YYNGEE. Trimming took off 3 bases at V and 7 bases at J, with 16 bases between the two ends. This CDR3 is 14 amino acids long. CDR3: CASSDPSGEGEAFF. The CDR3 DNA follows: TGTGCCAGCAGCGACCCCTCAGGTGAGGGTGAAGCTTTCTTT.

This clonotype was seen repeatedly, ten times or more. The genes are TRBV20-1 and TRBJ1-6, with D possibly TRBD1 on 6 matching bases. Trimming stripped 0 bases from V and 5 bases from J, with 17 bases between. The germline gives CDR1 DFQATT, CDR2 SNEGSKA (reference sequence). CDR3 length: 17 residues. The DNA for the CDR3 is TGCAGTGCTAGAGATCGACAGGCCTTAGGGAATAATTCACCCCTCCACTTT. Its protein is CSARDRQALGNNSPLHF.

In regard to this clonotype: A much larger clone differs from this one at a single base, so this may be a read error. The chain carries TRBV5-6 and TRBJ2-1, with a possible D match to TRBD2 (5 bases). This CDR3 region has 15 residues. Germline CDR1 SGHDT, CDR2 YYEEEE. CDR3 loop: CVSSFSETSYNEQFF. CDR3 coding DNA: TGTGTCAGCAGTTTTAGCGAGACCTCCTACAATGAGCAGTTCTTC.

This clonotype was detected many times. This chain connects TRBV6-4 to TRBJ2-1; 9 nucleotides match TRBD2. V was pared by 2 bases and J by 6 bases, with 2 bases of the junction left unmatched. This CDR3 has 14 amino acids. In germline, CDR1 is MRHNA, CDR2 SNTAGT. The DNA of the CDR3 is TGTGCCAGCAGTGACGCGGGGGGGCCCAATGAGCAGTTCTTC. As protein: CASSDAGGPNEQFF.

This clonotype has more than one count but fewer than ten. The gene calls are TRBV27 and TRBJ1-5; D may be TRBD1 (6 bases). The CDR3 extends over 15 amino acids. The V and J ends lost 2 bases and 3 bases respectively, with 11 bases between them. Germline V CDR1 and CDR2: MNHEY, SMNVEV (reference sequence). Written as DNA, the CDR3 is TGTGCCAGCAGTTTAGTGGCGGGGGCCAATCAGCCCCAGCATTTT. This encodes CASSLVAGANQPQHF.